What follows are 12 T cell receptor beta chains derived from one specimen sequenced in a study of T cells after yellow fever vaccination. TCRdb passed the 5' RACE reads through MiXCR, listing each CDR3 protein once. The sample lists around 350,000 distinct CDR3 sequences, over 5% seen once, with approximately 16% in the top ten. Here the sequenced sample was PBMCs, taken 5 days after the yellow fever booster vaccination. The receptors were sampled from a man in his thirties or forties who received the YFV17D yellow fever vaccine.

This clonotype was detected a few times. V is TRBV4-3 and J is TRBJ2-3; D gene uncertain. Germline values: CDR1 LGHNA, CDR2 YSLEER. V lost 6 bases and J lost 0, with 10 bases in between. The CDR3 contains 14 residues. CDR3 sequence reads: CASSPDLSTDTQYF. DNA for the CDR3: TGCGCCAGCAGTCCTGACCTTAGCACAGATACGCAGTATTTT.

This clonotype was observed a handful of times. For the CDR3, the DNA is TGTGCCAGTAGTAACCCCCCGGGGAGCGGGAGTAATGAGCAGTTCTTC. Its translation: CASSNPPGSGSNEQFF. The genes are TRBV19 and TRBJ2-1, with 8 bases lining up with TRBD2. V lost 4 bases to trimming and J lost 7 bases; unmatched junction nucleotides: 12. Germline V lookup: CDR1 LNHDA, CDR2 SQIVND (reference sequence). CDR3 length equals 16 residues.

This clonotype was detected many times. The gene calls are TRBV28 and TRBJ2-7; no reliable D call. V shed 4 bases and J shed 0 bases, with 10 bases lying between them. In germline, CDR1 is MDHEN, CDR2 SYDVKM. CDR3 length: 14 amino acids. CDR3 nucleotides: TGTGCCAGCAGTTATGGACCTTTCTCCTACGAGCAGTACTTC. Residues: CASSYGPFSYEQYF.

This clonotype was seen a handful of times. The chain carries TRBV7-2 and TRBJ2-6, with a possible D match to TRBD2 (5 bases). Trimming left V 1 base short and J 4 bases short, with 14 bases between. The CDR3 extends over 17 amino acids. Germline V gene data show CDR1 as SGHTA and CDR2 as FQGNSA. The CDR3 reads CASSLVSGPGGANVLTF. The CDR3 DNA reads TGTGCCAGCAGCTTAGTGTCAGGTCCGGGGGGGGCCAACGTCCTGACTTTC.

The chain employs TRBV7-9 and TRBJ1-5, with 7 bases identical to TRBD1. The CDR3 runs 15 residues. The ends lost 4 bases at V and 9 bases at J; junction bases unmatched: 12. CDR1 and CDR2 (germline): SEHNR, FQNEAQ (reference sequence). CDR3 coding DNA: TGTGCCAGCAGCTCACACAGGGGCCCGAAGGGGCCCCAGCATTTT. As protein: CASSSHRGPKGPQHF.

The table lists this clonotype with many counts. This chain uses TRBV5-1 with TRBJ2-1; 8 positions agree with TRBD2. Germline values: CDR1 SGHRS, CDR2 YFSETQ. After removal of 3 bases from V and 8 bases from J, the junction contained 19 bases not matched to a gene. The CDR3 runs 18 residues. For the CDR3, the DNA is TGCGCCAGCAGCTCAAAAACTTGGGACGGACTAGCCATCTATGAGCAGTTCTTC. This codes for CASSSKTWDGLAIYEQFF.

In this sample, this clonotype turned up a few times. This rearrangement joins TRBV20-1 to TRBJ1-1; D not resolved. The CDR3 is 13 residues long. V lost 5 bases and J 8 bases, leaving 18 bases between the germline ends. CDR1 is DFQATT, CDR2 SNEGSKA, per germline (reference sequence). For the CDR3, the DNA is TGCAGTGCTCCCGGGCGGACGGTGGTGGAAGCTTTCTTT. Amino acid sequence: CSAPGRTVVEAFF.

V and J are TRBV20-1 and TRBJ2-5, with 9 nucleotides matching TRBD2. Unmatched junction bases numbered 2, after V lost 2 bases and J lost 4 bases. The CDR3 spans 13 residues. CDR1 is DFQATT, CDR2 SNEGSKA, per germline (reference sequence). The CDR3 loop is CSARRGGGETQYF. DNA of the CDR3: TGCAGTGCTAGACGCGGGGGGGGAGAGACCCAGTACTTC.

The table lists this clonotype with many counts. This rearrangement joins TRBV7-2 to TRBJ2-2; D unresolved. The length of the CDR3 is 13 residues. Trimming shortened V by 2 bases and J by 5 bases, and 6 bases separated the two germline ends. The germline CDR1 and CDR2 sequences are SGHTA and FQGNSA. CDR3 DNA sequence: TGTGCCAGCAGCTTAACCTTAACCGGGGAGCTGTTTTTT. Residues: CASSLTLTGELFF.

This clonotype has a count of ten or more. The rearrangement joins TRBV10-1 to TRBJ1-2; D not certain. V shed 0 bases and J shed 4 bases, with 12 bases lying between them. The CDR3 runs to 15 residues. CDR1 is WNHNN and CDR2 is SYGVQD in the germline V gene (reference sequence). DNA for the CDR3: TGCGCCAGCAGTGAGTCGAGCGGCAGCGGCTATGGCTACACCTTC. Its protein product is CASSESSGSGYGYTF.

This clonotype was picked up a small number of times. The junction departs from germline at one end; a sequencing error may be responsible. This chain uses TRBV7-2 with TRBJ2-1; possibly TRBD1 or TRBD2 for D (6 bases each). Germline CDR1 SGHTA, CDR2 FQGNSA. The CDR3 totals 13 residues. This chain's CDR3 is CASSPTSGASCRF. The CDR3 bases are TGTGCCAGCAGTCCTACCTCGGGGGCTAGCTGCCGCTTC.

CDR3 DNA sequence: TGTGCCACCAGCCCCGCGGAAGGGTTCGGCTACACCTTC. This gives the protein CATSPAEGFGYTF. V usage is TRBV24-1 and J usage is TRBJ1-2; D unclear. The CDR3 consists of 13 residues. Germline V gene lookup returns CDR1 KGHDR and CDR2 SFDVKD. The V end lost 7 bases, the J end lost 8 bases, and 16 bases lay between the germline ends.